This T cell receptor beta chain was recorded in a study of blood T cell repertoires in COVID-19. Background on the study: The samples span acute and convalescent COVID-19 from the United States, Italy and Spain.

Participants' reported clinical history set cohort assignment. Germline assignment: CDR1 MDHEN and CDR2 SYDVKM. V was clipped by 4 bases and J by 6 bases, with 13 bases between them. The CDR3 extends over 13 amino acids. The assay was immunoSEQ multiplex PCR, and TCRdb's table has in-frame clones only and misses some. Of 200,000 to 250,000 clones in the sample, 70% to 90% were seen once. The sample consisted of PBMCs or T cells enriched from blood (not recorded which). This receptor was identified in a young man who had recovered from COVID-19. This chain connects TRBV28 to TRBJ2-7; D gene uncertain. This CDR3 is CASSSPWLGEQYF. The DNA for the CDR3 is TGTGCCAGCAGTTCCCCCTGGCTTGGCGAGCAGTACTTC.